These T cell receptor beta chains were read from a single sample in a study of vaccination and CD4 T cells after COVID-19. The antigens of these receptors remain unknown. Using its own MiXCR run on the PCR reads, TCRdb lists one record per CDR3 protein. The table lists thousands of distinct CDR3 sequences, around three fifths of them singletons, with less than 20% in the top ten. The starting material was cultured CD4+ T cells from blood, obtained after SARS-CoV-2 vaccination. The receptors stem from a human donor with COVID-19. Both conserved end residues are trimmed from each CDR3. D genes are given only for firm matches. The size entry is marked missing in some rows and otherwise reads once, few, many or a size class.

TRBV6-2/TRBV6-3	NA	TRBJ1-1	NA	ASRKRDKQAF
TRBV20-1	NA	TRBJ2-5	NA	SARVRGAETQY
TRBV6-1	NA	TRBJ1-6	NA	ASRPGLLPLH
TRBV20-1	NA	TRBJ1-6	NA	SVWTLNSPLH
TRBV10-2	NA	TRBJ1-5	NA	ASGGAGQPQH
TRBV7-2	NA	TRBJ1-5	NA	ASSSTRNQPQH
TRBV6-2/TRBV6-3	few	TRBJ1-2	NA	ASRPPFLGGGYT
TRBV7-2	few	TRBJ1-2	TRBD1	ASSAVRTGFGYT
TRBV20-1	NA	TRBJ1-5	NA	SAQRGNQSQH
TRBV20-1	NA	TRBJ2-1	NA	SSAVENGQF
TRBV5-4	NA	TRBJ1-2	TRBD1	ASRSGGGYT
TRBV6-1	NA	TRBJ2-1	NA	ASRIPGETF
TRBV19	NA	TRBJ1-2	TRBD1	ASKTGGAGPKYGYT
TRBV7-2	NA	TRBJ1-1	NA	ASSVNRAEAF
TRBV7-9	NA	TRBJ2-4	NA	ASSQPGLAKNIQY
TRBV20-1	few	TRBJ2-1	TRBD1	SAPDRGVAYNEQF
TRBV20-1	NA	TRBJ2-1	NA	SAITGAYNEQF
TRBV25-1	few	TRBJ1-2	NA	ASSELEQGRGYT
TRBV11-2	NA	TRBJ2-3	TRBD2	ASSLWTSGKSTDTQY
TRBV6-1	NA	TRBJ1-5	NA	ASSRSGLALDQPQH
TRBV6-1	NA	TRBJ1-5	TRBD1	ASSERSGQGGQPQH
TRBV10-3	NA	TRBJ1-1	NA	AISPALGTEAF
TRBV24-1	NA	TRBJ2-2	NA	ATSDNGELF
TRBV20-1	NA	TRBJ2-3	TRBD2	SAGTRGADTQY
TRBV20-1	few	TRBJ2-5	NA	SARAPDQETQY